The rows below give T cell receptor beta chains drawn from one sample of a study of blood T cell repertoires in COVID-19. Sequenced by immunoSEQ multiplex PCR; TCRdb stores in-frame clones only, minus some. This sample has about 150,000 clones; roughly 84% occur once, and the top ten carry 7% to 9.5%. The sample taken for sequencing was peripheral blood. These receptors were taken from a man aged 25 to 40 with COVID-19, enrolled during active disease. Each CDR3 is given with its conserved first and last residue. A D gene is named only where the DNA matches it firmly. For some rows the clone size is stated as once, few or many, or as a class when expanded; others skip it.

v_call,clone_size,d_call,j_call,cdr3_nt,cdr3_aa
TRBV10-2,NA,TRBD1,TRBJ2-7,TGCGCCAGCAGGGAGCCGGGACAGATCTACGAGCAGTACTTC,CASREPGQIYEQYF
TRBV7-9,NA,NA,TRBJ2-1,TGTGCCTCCACTAGTAACTTCGCCTACAATGAGCAGTTCTTC,CASTSNFAYNEQFF
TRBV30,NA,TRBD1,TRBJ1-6,TGTGCCTGGAGCGCTAACAGGGGTTCACCCCTCCACTTT,CAWSANRGSPLHF
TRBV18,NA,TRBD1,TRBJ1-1,TGTGCCAGCTCACCCCAGCAGGGGGCGGATACTGAAGCTTTCTTT,CASSPQQGADTEAFF
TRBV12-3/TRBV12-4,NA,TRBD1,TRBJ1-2,TGTGCCAGCAGTCCAGGGGGCAGCTATGGCTACACCTTC,CASSPGGSYGYTF
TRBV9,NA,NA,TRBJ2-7,TGTGCCAGCAGCCCTCAACTGAATTCCTACGAGCAGTACTTC,CASSPQLNSYEQYF
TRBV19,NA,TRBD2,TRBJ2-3,TGTGCCAGTAGTATAGGAGCGGGGCCCGTGAATACGCAGTATTTT,CASSIGAGPVNTQYF
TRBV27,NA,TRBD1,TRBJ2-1,TGTGCCAGCAGTTGGTCCCAGGGGGATAGCTCCTACAATGAGCAGTTCTTC,CASSWSQGDSSYNEQFF
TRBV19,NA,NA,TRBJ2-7,TGTGCCAGTAGTATAAGCGTGGGTTTCGAGCAGTACTTC,CASSISVGFEQYF
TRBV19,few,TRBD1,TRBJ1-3,TGTGCCAGCCGGACAGGCGCACCTGGAAACACCATATATTTT,CASRTGAPGNTIYF
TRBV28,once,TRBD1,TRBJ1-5,TGTGCCAGTTTTCAGACAGGGCCGGCCCAGCCCCAGCATTTT,CASFQTGPAQPQHF
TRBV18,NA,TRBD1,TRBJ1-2,TGTGCCAGCTCCCTAGGACAGGGCTACGGTTACACCTTC,CASSLGQGYGYTF
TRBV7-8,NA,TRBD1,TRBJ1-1,TGTGCCAGCAGCCCCAATCGATGGACAGGGCGGGACACTGAAGCTTTCTTT,CASSPNRWTGRDTEAFF
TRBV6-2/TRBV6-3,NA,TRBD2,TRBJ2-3,TGTGCCAGCAGGCCTAGCGGGAGTCGAATAGATACGCAGTATTTT,CASRPSGSRIDTQYF
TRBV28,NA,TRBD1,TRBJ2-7,TGTGCCAGCAGTTTTCGACAGGGGGCCGACGAGCAGTACTTC,CASSFRQGADEQYF
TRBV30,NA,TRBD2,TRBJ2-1,TGTGCCTGGAGTGGTGGGACTAGCGGGAGTGTATGGGAGCAGTTCTTC,CAWSGGTSGSVWEQFF
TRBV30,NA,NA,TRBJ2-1,TGTGCCTGGAGGCAGGGTGCCCTCGTCTACAATGAGCAGTTCTTC,CAWRQGALVYNEQFF
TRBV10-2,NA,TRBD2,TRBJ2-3,TGCGCCACCGGTACTAGCGGAGATACGCAGTATTTT,CATGTSGDTQYF
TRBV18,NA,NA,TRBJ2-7,TGTGCCAGCTCACCGCCGCCCCGGGACACGGTCTTCTACGAGCAGTACTTC,CASSPPPRDTVFYEQYF
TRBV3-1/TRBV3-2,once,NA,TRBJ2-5,TGTGCCAGCAGCCCCTTCCGGGATCTTCAGGAGACCCAGTACTTC,CASSPFRDLQETQYF
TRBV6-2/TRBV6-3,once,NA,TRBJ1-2,TGTGCCAGCAGTGACCAGGTCTATGGCTACACCTTC,CASSDQVYGYTF
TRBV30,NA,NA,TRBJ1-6,TGTGCCTTAGGGAGGAGCTCCTATAATTCACCCCTCCACTTT,CALGRSSYNSPLHF
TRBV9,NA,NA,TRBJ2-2,TGTGCCAGCAGCGTAGATGTAGGGGGTGTTTCCGGGGAGCTGTTTTTT,CASSVDVGGVSGELFF
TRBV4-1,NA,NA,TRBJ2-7,TGCGCCAGCTCTGAGGCCTACGAGCAGTACTTC,CASSEAYEQYF
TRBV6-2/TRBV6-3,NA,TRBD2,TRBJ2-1,TGTGCCAGCAGTCAATCGGGACTAGCTTACAATGAGCAGTTCTTC,CASSQSGLAYNEQFF
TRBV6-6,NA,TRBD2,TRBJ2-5,TGTGCCAGCATCTACGGGGGGGGACCAGAGACCCAGTACTTC,CASIYGGGPETQYF
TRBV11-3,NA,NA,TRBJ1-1,TGTGCCAGCAGCTTAACTCGGGGGGGCACTGAAGCTTTCTTT,CASSLTRGGTEAFF
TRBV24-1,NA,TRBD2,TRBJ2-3,TGTGCCACCAGTGAGCTAGCGGGAGCACAGTATTTT,CATSELAGAQYF
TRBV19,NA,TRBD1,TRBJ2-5,TGTGCCACCGGGACAGGGCAAGAGACCCAGTACTTC,CATGTGQETQYF
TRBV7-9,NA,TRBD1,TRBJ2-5,TGTGCCAGCAGCGCAAGACAGGGTTGGAGAGAGACCCAGTACTTC,CASSARQGWRETQYF
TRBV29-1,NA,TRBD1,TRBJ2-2,TGCAGCGTGAGGGACAGGGCTAACACCGGGGAGCTGTTTTTT,CSVRDRANTGELFF
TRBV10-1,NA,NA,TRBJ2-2,TGCGCCAGCAGCGGTAAAGACAGGGAGGACACCGGGGAGCTGTTTTTT,CASSGKDREDTGELFF
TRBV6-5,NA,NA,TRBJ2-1,TGTGCCAGCAGTTCGGCAGGGGCCTACAATGAGCAGTTCTTC,CASSSAGAYNEQFF
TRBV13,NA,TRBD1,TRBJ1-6,TGTGCCAGCAGCTTAACACCCAGGGGGGATTCACCCCTCCACTTT,CASSLTPRGDSPLHF
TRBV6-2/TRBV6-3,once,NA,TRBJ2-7,TGTGCCAGCAGCGATCATCCTAGCTCCTTCTCCTACGAGCAGTACTTC,CASSDHPSSFSYEQYF
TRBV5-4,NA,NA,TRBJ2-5,TGTGCCAGCAGCGTAGACAGCCACCCACAAGAGACCCAGTACTTC,CASSVDSHPQETQYF
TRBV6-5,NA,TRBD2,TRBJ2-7,TGTGCCAGCCGACTAGCGGATGGTCTGGGCTACGAGCAGTACTTC,CASRLADGLGYEQYF
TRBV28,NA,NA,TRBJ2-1,TGTGCCAGCAGTCTCGACAAGCAAAAATGGGACAATGAGCAGTTCTTC,CASSLDKQKWDNEQFF
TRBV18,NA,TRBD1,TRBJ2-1,TGTGCCAGCTCAAGGGACAGAATCTACAATGAGCAGTTCTTC,CASSRDRIYNEQFF
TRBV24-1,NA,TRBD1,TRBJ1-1,TGTGCCACCAGTGATCTTCAGGGGGCAGAAGCTTTCTTT,CATSDLQGAEAFF
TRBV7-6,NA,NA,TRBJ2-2,TGTGCCAGCAGCTTAGCGCTCAGGGCAGGTGCGAACACCGGGGAGCTGTTTTTT,CASSLALRAGANTGELFF
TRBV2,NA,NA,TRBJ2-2,TGTGCCAGCAGCCCCGGGACTCATCAGGCCGGGGAGCTGTTTTTT,CASSPGTHQAGELFF
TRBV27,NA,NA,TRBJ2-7,TGTGCCAGCAGCCGACCCGCAAGGACCCGACAGTCCTACGAGCAGTACTTC,CASSRPARTRQSYEQYF
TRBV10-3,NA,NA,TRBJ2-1,TGTGCCATCAGACTACTAGGCACAAACAATGAGCAGTTCTTC,CAIRLLGTNNEQFF
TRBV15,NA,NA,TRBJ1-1,TGTGCCACCAGCAGAGAAAGGGGGATGAACACTGAAGCTTTCTTT,CATSRERGMNTEAFF
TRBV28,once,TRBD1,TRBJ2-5,TGTGCCAGCAGTTTTAGGGACAGTCGAGAGACCCAGTACTTC,CASSFRDSRETQYF
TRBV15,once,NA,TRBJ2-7,TGTGCCACCAGCAGAGACACCCCAGGCCTGGCCTCATTC,CATSRDTPGLASF
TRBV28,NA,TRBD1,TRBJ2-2,TGTGCCAGCAGTTTAAGACAGGGGGCAGGGAATACCGGGGAGCTGTTTTTT,CASSLRQGAGNTGELFF
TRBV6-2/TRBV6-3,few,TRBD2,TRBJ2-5,TGTGCCAGCAGCCCTAGGAGCGGGAGTACGAGAGAGACCCAGTACTTC,CASSPRSGSTRETQYF